Below, 8 T cell receptor beta chains from the same sample are listed, as sequenced in a study of early stage breast cancer tumors. Libraries were prepared by immunoSEQ multiplex PCR; TCRdb keeps only in-frame clonotypes and omits some of them. This sample has 65,000 to 75,000 clones; about 85% occur once, and the top ten carry about 4.4%. Source material: blood. The receptors here all came from a person aged 35-50 years with breast cancer.

V gene TRBV27 combines with J gene TRBJ2-1; 7 bases are shared with TRBD1. This CDR3 spans 14 amino acids. The junction had 8 bases not matched to a gene; V was cut back by 8 bases and J by 4 bases. Germline CDR1 MNHEY, CDR2 SMNVEV (reference sequence). The CDR3 here is CASSRTGTYNEQFF. As DNA, the CDR3 is TGTGCCAGCTCACGGACAGGAACTTACAATGAGCAGTTCTTC.

The CDR3 loop reads CASSLGTRVETQYF. CDR3 coding DNA: TGTGCCAGTAGTCTTGGGACACGTGTGGAGACCCAGTACTTC. V is TRBV19 and J is TRBJ2-5, with D possibly being TRBD1 (6 bases). This CDR3 has 14 residues. Trimming took off 5 bases at V and 5 bases at J, with 15 bases between the two ends. CDR1 and CDR2 from the germline V gene are LNHDA and SQIVND (reference sequence).

This chain links TRBV5-6 with TRBJ2-3, with D perhaps TRBD2 (5 bases). The CDR3 contains 14 residues. The germline CDR1 and CDR2 sequences are SGHDT and YYEEEE. V lost 2 bases to trimming and J lost 1 base, with 8 bases between them. This CDR3 reads CASSLRSGTDTQYF. CDR3 DNA: TGTGCCAGCAGCTTACGTAGCGGCACAGATACGCAGTATTTT.

This sequence joins TRBV11-2 and TRBJ2-2; D remains unclear. Germline CDR1 reads SGHAT; CDR2 reads FQNNGV. This CDR3 is 16 amino acids long. Trimming took 5 bases from V and 5 from J, leaving 18 bases between them. The CDR3 DNA is TGTGCCAGCAGCGCTACAGCGCCAACAACTACCGGGGAGCTGTTTTTT. Residues: CASSATAPTTTGELFF.

The chain has TRBV18 and TRBJ2-1; 10 positions agree with TRBD2. Germline V gene lookup returns CDR1 KGHSH and CDR2 LQKENI. The CDR3 runs 16 residues. After removal of 4 bases from V and 4 bases from J, the junction contained 7 bases not matched to a gene. CDR3 nucleotide sequence: TGTGCCAGCTCACAAACTAGGACTAGCGGATACAATGAGCAGTTCTTC. It is translated as CASSQTRTSGYNEQFF.

V is TRBV27 and J is TRBJ2-3; D is perhaps TRBD1 (6 bases). The CDR3 consists of 15 residues. Germline assignment: CDR1 MNHEY and CDR2 SMNVEV (reference sequence). V dropped 5 bases and J dropped 4 bases, with 16 bases sitting between them. The CDR3 DNA is TGTGCCAGCAGTAACGACAGGTGGGCCCCAGATACGCAGTATTTT. Translated: CASSNDRWAPDTQYF.

The chain recombines TRBV30 with TRBJ2-7; 11 bases match TRBD2. CDR1 GTSNPN and CDR2 SVGIG come from the germline V gene (reference sequence). With 5 bases clipped from V and 3 bases from J, the junction kept 6 bases outside the gene matches. The CDR3 runs 14 residues. In nucleotides, the CDR3 is TGTGCCTGGGGGAAAACTAGCGGGGGCTACGAGCAGTACTTC. The encoded protein is CAWGKTSGGYEQYF.

The V call is TRBV7-9, the J call TRBJ1-3; a possible D gene is TRBD1 (5 bases). This CDR3 spans 14 amino acids. Germline CDR1 reads SEHNR; CDR2 reads FQNEAQ (reference sequence). Trimming left V 6 bases short and J 8 bases short, with 17 bases between. DNA of the CDR3: TGTGCCAGCAGACCTGACAGTTTCGAGGACACCATATATTTT. As protein: CASRPDSFEDTIYF.